A single sample is the source of the 2 T cell receptor beta chains below, sequenced in a study of spatial heterogeneity in lung cancer (dated by TCRdb to about 2019). These receptors lack a known antigen. Preparation of the library involved 5' RACE. Sequencer: NextSeq 500. TCRdb cleaned the public reads at Q25 with fastp, built clones with MiXCR and kept in-frame beta chains. Identical CDR3 protein sequences are pooled into one entry, listed with their most common genes and DNA. The sample data list about 2,600 distinct CDR3 sequences, and 1.2% to 1.5% of these were observed just once. Under 12% of the sample is in the top ten clones. Overall study results and their limits: The number of expanded intratumoral alpha and beta TCRs correlated with the tumor nonsynonymous mutation count.

Sample time point, as interpreted from the label and publication: sample taken at primary tumor resection. The material was lung tumor tissue, obtained at surgery. Every receptor here comes from a male donor with early-stage non-small cell lung cancer.

Many counts were recorded for this clonotype. In DNA form, the CDR3 reads TGTGCCAGCAGGGGGATCTCTGGAAACACCATATATTTT. It translates to CASRGISGNTIYF. The V and J genes are TRBV5-8 and TRBJ1-3; D is ambiguous. Germline V lookup: CDR1 SGHTS, CDR2 YDEGEE. V dropped 5 bases and J dropped 0 bases, with 6 bases sitting between them. The CDR3 extends over 13 amino acids.

By frequency in the sample, this clonotype is medium-sized. The chain joins TRBV10-2 to TRBJ2-4; 8 nucleotides align to TRBD2. The CDR3 contains 17 residues. The germline V gene has CDR1 WSHSY and CDR2 SAAADI. V lost 8 bases to trimming and J lost 6 bases; unmatched junction nucleotides: 18. DNA of the CDR3: TGCGCCAGCGGGCCCGGGGGTGGGACTAGTCTTTTAAACATTCAGTACTTC. This encodes CASGPGGGTSLLNIQYF.